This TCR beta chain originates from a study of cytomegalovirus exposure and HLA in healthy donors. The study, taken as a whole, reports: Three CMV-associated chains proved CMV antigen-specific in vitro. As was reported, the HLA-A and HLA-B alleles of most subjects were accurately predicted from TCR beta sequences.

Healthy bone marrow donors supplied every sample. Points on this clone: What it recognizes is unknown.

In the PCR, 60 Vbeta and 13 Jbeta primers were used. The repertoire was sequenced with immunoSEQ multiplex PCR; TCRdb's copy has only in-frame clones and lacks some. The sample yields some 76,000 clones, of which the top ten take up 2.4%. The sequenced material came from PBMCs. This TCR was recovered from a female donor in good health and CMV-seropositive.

As DNA, the CDR3 is TGCGCCAGCAGCCCCGGACTAGCGGGCCCTGAGCAGTTCTTC. Translated, it gives CASSPGLAGPEQFF. This sequence joins TRBV4-1 and TRBJ2-1; 11 bases are shared with TRBD2. The CDR3 is 14 residues long. Losses at the gene ends were 4 bases for V and 9 bases for J; bases not matched to a gene: 5. Germline V CDR1 and CDR2: MGHRA, YSYEKL.